The present T cell receptor beta chain was sequenced within a study of T cell changes during pregnancy in multiple sclerosis. Profiled with immunoSEQ multiplex PCR; TCRdb holds only in-frame clones, not every one. Of around 69,000 clones listed, almost 95% are singletons. V was cut by 8 bases and J by 0 bases, with 13 bases left in between. Germline loops: CDR1 SNHLY, CDR2 FYNNEI. This CDR3 comprises 15 residues. The TCR sequence derives from a female donor in good health, enrolled as a control in a pregnancy study. The source was peripheral blood, collected in the third trimester of pregnancy. This chain joins TRBV2 and TRBJ2-2; tentative D call: TRBD2 (6 bases). CDR3 amino acids: CASCGTFANTGELFF. Here the CDR3 DNA reads TGTGCCAGCTGCGGGACTTTCGCGAACACCGGGGAGCTGTTTTTT.